This entry describes one T cell receptor (beta chain). Its antigen is unknown. At one boundary the junction diverges from the germline segment, which might be a read error. This entry comes from a study of cytomegalovirus exposure and HLA in healthy donors. Study-wide results and caveats: Researchers catalogued roughly 150 TCR beta chains as cytomegalovirus-associated. Equally common other TCR beta chains were less clonally expanded than HLA-associated ones, a later analysis found.

A multiplex PCR was run with 60 Vbeta primers and 13 Jbeta primers. Produced via immunoSEQ multiplex PCR; TCRdb's table is partial and in-frame only. The table records under 200,000 clones, 79% of them present only once. CDR1 is SEHNR, CDR2 FQNEAQ, per germline (reference sequence). This CDR3 spans 16 amino acids. This rearrangement joins TRBV7-9 to TRBJ2-2; 9 bases are shared with TRBD1. Sequences were obtained from PBMCs. The TCR comes from a woman in her forties in good health and CMV-seronegative. The CDR3 sequence is CASSQGRTGVTGELFF. For the CDR3, the DNA is TGCGCCAGCAGCCAAGGCAGGACAGGGGTCACCGGGGAGCTGTTTTTT. The whole variable domain, remainder taken from reference TRBV7-9 and TRBJ2-2, is DTGVSQNPRHKITKRGQNVTFRCDPISEHNRLYWYRQTLGQGPEFLTYFQNEAQLEKSRLLSDRFSAERPKGSFSTLEIQRTEQGDSAMYLCASSQGRTGVTGELFFGEGSRLTVL.